This T cell receptor beta chain was sequenced in a study of control samples from healthy donors and cancer patients. Measured with immunoSEQ multiplex PCR; TCRdb has only the in-frame clones, and not every one. The sample yields roughly 63,000 clones, around 90% seen once. Deletions cut 0 bases from V and 5 bases from J, with 11 bases between. Per germline, CDR1 SGHNT and CDR2 YYREEE (reference sequence). The CDR3 is made up of 15 amino acids. What was sequenced was PBMCs. The receptor comes from a man between 60 and 75 years old with colorectal cancer. J is TRBJ2-2 and V is TRBV5-4; either TRBD1 or TRBD2 may fit D (6 bases each). CDR3 in DNA: TGTGCCAGCAGCTTGGACAGGGCGGGGACCGGGGAGCTGTTTTTT. This sequence encodes CASSLDRAGTGELFF.